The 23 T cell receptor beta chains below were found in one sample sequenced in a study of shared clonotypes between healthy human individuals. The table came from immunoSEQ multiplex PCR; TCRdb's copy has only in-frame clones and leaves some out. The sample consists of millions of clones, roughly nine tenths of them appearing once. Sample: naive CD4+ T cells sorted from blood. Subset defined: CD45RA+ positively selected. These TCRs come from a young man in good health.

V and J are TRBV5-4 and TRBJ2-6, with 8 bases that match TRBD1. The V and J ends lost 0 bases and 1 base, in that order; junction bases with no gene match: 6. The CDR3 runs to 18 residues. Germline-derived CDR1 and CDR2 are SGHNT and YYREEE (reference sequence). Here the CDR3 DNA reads TGTGCCAGCAGCTTGGGACAGGGGACATTATCTGGGGCCAACGTCCTGACTTTC. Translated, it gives CASSLGQGTLSGANVLTF.

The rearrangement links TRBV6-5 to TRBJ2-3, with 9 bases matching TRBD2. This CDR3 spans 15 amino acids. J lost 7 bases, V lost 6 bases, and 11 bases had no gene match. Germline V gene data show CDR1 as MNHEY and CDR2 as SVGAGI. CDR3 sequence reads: CASSFAGGPLYTQYF. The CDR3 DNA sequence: TGTGCCAGCAGCTTCGCGGGAGGGCCCCTATATACGCAGTATTTT.

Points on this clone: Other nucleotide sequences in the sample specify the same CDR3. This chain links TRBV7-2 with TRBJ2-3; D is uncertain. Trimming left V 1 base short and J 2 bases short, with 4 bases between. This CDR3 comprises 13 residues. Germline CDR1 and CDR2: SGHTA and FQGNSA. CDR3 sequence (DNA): TGTGCCAGCAGCTTAGTGCACACAGATACGCAGTATTTT. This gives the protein CASSLVHTDTQYF.

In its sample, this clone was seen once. CDR3 loop: CASPTKKRGETGELFF. The CDR3 nucleotides are TGTGCCAGCCCTACAAAAAAGCGGGGGGAAACCGGGGAGCTGTTTTTT. The rearrangement links TRBV6-7 to TRBJ2-2; 9 bases fit TRBD2. TRBV6-7 is an ORF, with its function uncertain. This CDR3 is 16 amino acids long. V shed 8 bases, J shed 5 bases, and the junction held 12 bases outside the gene matches.

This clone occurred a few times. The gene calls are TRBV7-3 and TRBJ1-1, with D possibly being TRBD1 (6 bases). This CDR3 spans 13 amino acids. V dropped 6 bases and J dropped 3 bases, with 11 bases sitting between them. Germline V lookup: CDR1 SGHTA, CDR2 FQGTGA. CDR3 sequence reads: CASRLDRDTEAFF. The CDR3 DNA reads TGTGCCAGCAGACTGGACAGAGACACTGAAGCTTTCTTT.

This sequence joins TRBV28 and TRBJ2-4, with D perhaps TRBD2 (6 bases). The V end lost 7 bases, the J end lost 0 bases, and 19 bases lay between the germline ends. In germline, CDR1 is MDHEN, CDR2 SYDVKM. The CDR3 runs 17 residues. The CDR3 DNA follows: TGTGCCAGCACTCCTGGGGGGTCGAGGTTAGCCAAAAACATTCAGTACTTC. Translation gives CASTPGGSRLAKNIQYF.

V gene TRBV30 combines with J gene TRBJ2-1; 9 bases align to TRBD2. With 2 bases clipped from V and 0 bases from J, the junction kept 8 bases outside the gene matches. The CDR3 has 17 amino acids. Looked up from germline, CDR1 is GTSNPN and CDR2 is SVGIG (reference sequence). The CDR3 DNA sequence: TGTGCCTGGAGTACTGGACTAGCGCCGAGCTCCTACAATGAGCAGTTCTTC. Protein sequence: CAWSTGLAPSSYNEQFF.

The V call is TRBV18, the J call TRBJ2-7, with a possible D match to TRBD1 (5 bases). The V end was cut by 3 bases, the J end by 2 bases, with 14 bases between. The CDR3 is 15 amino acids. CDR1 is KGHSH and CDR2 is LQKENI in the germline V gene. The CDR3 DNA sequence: TGTGCCAGCTCACCTAGTAGGGGTCGCCCCTACGAGCAGTACTTC. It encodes CASSPSRGRPYEQYF.

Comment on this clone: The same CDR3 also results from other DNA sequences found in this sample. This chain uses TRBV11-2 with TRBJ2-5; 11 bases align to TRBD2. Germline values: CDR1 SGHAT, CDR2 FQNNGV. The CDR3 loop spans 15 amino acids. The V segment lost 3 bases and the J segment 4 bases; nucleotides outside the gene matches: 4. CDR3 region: CASSFTSGSGETQYF. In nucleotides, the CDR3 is TGTGCCAGCAGCTTCACTAGCGGGAGCGGAGAGACCCAGTACTTC.

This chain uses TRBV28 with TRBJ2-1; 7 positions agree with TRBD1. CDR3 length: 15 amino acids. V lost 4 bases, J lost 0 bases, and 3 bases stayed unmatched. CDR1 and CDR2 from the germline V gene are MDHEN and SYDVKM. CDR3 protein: CASSSRTGSYNEQFF. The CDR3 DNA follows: TGTGCCAGCAGTTCCAGGACAGGCTCCTACAATGAGCAGTTCTTC. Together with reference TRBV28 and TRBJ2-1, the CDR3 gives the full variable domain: DVKVTQSSRYLVKRTGEKVFLECVQDMDHENMFWYRQDPGLGLRLIYFSYDVKMKEKGDIPEGYSVSREKKERFSLILESASTNQTSMYLCASSSRTGSYNEQFFGPGTRLTVL.

In DNA, the CDR3 is TGCGCCAGCAGTGAAAACGGACAGGGGAGCGAGACCCAGTACTTC. Residues: CASSENGQGSETQYF. The rearrangement links TRBV10-1 to TRBJ2-5, with 9 bases fitting TRBD1. The V gene end was trimmed by 3 bases and the J gene end by 5 bases; junction bases not matched to a gene: 7. The CDR3 has 15 residues. The V gene's germline CDR1 is WNHNN and CDR2 SYGVQD (reference sequence).

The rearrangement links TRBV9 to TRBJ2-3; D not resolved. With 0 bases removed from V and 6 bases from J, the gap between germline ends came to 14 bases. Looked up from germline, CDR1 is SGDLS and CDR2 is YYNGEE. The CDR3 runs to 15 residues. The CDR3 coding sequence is TGTGCCAGCAGCGTAGCTACAACTACCCACGATACGCAGTATTTT. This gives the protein CASSVATTTHDTQYF.

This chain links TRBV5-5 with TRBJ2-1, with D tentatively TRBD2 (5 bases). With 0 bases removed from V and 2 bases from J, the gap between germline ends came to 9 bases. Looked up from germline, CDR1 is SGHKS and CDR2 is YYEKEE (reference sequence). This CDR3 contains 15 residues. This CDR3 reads CASSLGAGPYNEQFF. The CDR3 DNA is TGTGCCAGCAGCTTGGGCGCGGGCCCCTACAATGAGCAGTTCTTC. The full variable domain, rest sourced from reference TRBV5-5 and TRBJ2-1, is DAGVTQSPTHLIKTRGQQVTLRCSPISGHKSVSWYQQVLGQGPQFIFQYYEKEERGRGNFPDRFSARQFPNYSSELNVNALLLGDSALYLCASSLGAGPYNEQFFGPGTRLTVL.

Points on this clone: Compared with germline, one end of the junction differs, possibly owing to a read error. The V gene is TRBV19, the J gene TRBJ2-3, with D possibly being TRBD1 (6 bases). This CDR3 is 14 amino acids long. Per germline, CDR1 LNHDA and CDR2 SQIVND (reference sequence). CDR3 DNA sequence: TGTGCCAGTAGAATAGGGACACGCACAGATACGCAGTATTTT. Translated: CASRIGTRTDTQYF.

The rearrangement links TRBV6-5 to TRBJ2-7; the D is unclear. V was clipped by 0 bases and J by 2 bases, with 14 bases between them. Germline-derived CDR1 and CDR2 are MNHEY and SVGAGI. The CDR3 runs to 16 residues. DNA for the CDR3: TGTGCCAGCAGTTACTCGTCGGAGCCCGGACCCTACGAGCAGTACTTC. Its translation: CASSYSSEPGPYEQYF.

In DNA, the CDR3 is TGTGCCAGTCAGCAGGGACAGGGATACGAGCAGTACTTC. Protein product: CASQQGQGYEQYF. The chain recombines TRBV6-1 with TRBJ2-7; 9 bases fit TRBD1. The V gene's germline CDR1 is MNHNS and CDR2 SASEGT. This CDR3 has 13 residues. V trimming: 9 bases; J trimming: 4 bases; junction bases outside the gene matches: 7.

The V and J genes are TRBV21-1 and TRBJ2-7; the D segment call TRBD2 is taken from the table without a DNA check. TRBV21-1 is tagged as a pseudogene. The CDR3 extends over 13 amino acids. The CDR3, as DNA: TGTGCCAGTGTCTGGAGCGTGTTTTCCGTGCAGTACTTC. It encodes CASVWSVFSVQYF.

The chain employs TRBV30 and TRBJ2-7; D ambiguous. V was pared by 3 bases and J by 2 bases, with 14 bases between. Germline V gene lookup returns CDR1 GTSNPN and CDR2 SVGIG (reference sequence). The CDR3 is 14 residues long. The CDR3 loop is CAWSWVGKAYEQYF. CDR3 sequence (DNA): TGTGCCTGGAGCTGGGTCGGAAAAGCCTACGAGCAGTACTTC.

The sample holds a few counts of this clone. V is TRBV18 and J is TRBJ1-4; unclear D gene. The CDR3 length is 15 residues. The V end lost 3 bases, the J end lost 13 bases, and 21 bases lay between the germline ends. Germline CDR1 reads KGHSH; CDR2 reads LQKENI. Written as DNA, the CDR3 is TGTGCCAGCTCACCCGGAGACCTCGACCCCATTGGACTGTTTTTT. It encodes CASSPGDLDPIGLFF.

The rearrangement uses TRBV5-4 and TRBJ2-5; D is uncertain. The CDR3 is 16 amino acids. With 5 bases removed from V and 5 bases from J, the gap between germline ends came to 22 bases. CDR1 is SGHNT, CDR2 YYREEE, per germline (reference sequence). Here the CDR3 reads CASSTVFAEGRETQYF. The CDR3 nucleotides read TGTGCCAGCAGTACGGTCTTTGCAGAAGGGCGGGAGACCCAGTACTTC.

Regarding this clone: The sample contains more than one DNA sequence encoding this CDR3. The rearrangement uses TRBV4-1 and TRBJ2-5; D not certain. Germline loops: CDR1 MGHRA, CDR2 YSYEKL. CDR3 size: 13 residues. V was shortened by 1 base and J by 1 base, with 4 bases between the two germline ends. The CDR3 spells CASSQVPQETQYF. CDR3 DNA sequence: TGCGCCAGCAGCCAAGTACCCCAAGAGACCCAGTACTTC.

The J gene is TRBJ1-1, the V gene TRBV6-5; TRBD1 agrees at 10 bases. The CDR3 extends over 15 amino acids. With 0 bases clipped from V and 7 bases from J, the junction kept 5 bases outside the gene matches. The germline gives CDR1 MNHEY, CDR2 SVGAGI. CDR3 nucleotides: TGTGCCAGCAGTTACTCTGGGACAGGGGACGGTGAAGCTTTCTTT. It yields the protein CASSYSGTGDGEAFF.

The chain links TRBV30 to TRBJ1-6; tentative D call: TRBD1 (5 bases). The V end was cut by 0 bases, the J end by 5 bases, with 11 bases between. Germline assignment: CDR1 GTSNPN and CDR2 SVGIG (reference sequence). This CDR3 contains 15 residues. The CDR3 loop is CAWSVRAGNNSPLHF. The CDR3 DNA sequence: TGTGCCTGGAGTGTAAGGGCAGGGAATAATTCACCCCTCCACTTT.